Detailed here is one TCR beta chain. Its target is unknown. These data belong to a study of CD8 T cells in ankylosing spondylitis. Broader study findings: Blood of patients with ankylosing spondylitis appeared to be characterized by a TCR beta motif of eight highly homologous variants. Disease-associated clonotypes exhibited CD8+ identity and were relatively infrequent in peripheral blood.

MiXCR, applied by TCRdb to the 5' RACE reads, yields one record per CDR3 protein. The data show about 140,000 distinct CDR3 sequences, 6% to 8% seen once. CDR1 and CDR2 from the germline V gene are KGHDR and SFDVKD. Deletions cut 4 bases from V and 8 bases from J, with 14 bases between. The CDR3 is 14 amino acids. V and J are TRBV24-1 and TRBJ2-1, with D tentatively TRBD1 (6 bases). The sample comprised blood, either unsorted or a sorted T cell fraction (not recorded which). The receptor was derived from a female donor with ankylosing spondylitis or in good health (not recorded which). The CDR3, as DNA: TGTGCCACCAGTGACGAGTCCCAGGGGTATGAGCAGTTCTTC. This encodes CATSDESQGYEQFF.